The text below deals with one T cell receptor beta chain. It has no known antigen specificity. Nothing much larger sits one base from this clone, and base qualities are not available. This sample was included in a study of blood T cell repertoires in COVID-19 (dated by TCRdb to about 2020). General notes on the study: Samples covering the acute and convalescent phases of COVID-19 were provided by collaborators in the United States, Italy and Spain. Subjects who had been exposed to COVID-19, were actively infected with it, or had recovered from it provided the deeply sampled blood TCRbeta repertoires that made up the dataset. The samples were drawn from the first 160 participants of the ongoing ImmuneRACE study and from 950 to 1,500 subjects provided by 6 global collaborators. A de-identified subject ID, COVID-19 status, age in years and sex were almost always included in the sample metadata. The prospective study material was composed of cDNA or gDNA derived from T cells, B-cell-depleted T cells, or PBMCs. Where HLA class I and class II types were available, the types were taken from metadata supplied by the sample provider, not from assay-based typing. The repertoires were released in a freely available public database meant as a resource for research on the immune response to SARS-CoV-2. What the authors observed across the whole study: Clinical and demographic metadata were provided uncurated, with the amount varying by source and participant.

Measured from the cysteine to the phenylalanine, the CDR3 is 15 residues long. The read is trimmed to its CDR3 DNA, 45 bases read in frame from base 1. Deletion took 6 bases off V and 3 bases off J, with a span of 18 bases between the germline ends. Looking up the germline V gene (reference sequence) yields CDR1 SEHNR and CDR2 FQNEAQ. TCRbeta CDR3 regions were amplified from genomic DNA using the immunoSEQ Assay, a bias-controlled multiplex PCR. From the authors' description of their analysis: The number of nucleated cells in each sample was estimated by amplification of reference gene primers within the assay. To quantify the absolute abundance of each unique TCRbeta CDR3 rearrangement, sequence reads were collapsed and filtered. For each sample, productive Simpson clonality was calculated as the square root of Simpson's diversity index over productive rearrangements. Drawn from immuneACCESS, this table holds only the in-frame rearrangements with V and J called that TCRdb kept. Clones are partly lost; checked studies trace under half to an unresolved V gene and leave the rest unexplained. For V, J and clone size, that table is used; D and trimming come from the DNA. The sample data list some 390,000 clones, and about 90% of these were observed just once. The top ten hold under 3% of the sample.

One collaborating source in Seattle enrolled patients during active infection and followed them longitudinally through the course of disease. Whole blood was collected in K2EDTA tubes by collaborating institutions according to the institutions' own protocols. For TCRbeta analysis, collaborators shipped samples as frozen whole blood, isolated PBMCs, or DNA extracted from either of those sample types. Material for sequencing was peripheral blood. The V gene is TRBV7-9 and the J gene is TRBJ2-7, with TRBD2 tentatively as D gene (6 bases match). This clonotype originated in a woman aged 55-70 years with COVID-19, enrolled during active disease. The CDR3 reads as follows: CASSTLDGGGYEQYF. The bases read TGTGCCAGCAGTACCTTAGACGGGGGTGGCTACGAGCAGTACTTC.